Listed here are 23 T cell receptor beta chains from one sample, sequenced in a study of CD8+CD57+ T cells in acquired aplastic anemia (dated by TCRdb to the late 2010s). Sequencing relied on an Illumina HiSeq 2000. Genomic DNA served as template for TCR beta VDJ combination and CDR3 sequence profiling. TCRdb ran its own pipeline on the public reads, namely fastp trimming at Q25 and MiXCR clone calling, and kept in-frame beta chains. Each CDR3 protein gets just one entry, which takes the most common genes and DNA from the rows behind it. The sample profile shows about 400,000 distinct CDR3 sequences; about two thirds of them were found once. Clones ranked in the top ten supply under 4.5% of the sample. Source material: sorted CD4+, CD8+, or CD8+CD57+ T cells (not recorded which) from PBMCs. All receptors derive from a human donor in good health, serving as a control.

As to this clonotype: A read error may account for a junction end that differs from germline. J is TRBJ2-7 and V is TRBV29-1; D may be TRBD1 or TRBD2 (6 bases each). Germline loops: CDR1 SQVTM, CDR2 ANQGSEA. The CDR3 has 13 amino acids. CDR3 protein: CSAGGHPSYEQSF. CDR3 DNA: TGCAGCGCTGGGGGGCACCCCTCCTACGAGCAGTCCTTC.

Turning to this clonotype: The conserved phenylalanine or tryptophan is not found at the CDR3 terminus, so this likely reflects a read error. No DNA is shown, since the ends of the CDR3 on it are uncertain; the CDR3 is the one TCRdb lists. The gene calls are TRBV9 and TRBJ2-7; the tabulated D call, TRBD1, remains unverified against the DNA. The CDR3 numbers 11 amino acids, ends counted. Per the germline V gene, CDR1 is SGDLS and CDR2 is YYNGEE. The CDR3 protein is CASSLRGQLES.

The V and J genes are TRBV19 and TRBJ1-1, with unresolved D. Trimming cost V 3 bases and J 3 bases, with 8 bases left between them. CDR1 is LNHDA, CDR2 SQIVND, per germline (reference sequence). The CDR3 covers 13 residues. CDR3 in amino acids: CASSMAVDTEAFF. CDR3 coding DNA: TGTGCCAGTAGTATGGCCGTGGACACTGAAGCTTTCTTT.

V and J are TRBV5-1 and TRBJ1-1; 8 bases are shared with TRBD1. V lost 0 bases to trimming and J lost 6 bases; unmatched junction nucleotides: 4. The V gene's germline CDR1 is SGHRS and CDR2 YFSETQ. The CDR3 has 14 residues. CDR3 bases: TGCGCCAGCAGCTTGGGACAGGGGATCTCTGAAGCTTTCTTT. As protein: CASSLGQGISEAFF.

This clonotype was seen at least ten times. The V call is TRBV27, the J call TRBJ1-6, with 7 bases matching TRBD1. Germline V gene lookup returns CDR1 MNHEY and CDR2 SMNVEV (reference sequence). The CDR3 is 13 amino acids. Trimming cost V 7 bases and J 7 bases; bases outside gene matches: 4. DNA for the CDR3: TGTGCCAGCACCAGGGGGGGGAATTCACCCCTCCACTTT. It encodes CASTRGGNSPLHF.

The CDR3 here is CASSIWVGSYEQYF. DNA for the CDR3: TGTGCCAGCAGCATCTGGGTGGGATCCTACGAGCAGTACTTC. The chain joins TRBV11-2 to TRBJ2-7; D unresolved. The CDR3 consists of 14 residues. Germline V gene sequence: CDR1 SGHAT, CDR2 FQNNGV. V lost 5 bases and J lost 1, with 12 bases in between.

Details on this clonotype: This clone may be a read error of a much larger clone one base away. The chain is built from TRBV10-1 and TRBJ2-7; possible D gene TRBD1, 6 bases. Germline V gives CDR1 WNHNN, CDR2 SYGVQD (reference sequence). This CDR3 is 16 amino acids long. The CDR3, as DNA: TGTGCCAGCAGTTATAATGCAGGGGCTGCCCCCTACGAGCAGTACTTC. Its protein is CASSYNAGAAPYEQYF.

Of note for this clonotype: One end of the junction does not line up with germline, which may come from a read error. This chain connects TRBV7-2 to TRBJ1-1; D gene ambiguous. The germline V gene encodes CDR1 SGHTA and CDR2 FQGNSA. The CDR3 contains 14 residues. The CDR3 region has the DNA TGTGCCAGCAGGAGATCGAGCGCGGGCGCCAACGCCCTGTTT. Its translation is CASRRSSAGANALF.

Concerning this clonotype itself: At one of its ends the junction is not consistent with the germline gene, which may arise from a read error. The chain carries TRBV9 and TRBJ1-5; 9 positions match TRBD1. Germline CDR1 SGDLS, CDR2 YYNGEE. The CDR3 totals 13 residues. For the CDR3, the DNA is TGTGCCAGCAGCGTAGGCGTGGACAGGGGCGGAGGCTTT. Translation gives CASSVGVDRGGGF.

The chain combines TRBV12-3 or TRBV12-4 with TRBJ1-2; D not resolved. V dropped 5 bases and J dropped 4 bases, with 11 bases sitting between them. This CDR3 has 13 amino acids. The DNA for the CDR3 is TGTGCCAGCAGTCCGCCGACCATCTATGGCTACACCTTC. This translates into CASSPPTIYGYTF.

V and J are TRBV28 and TRBJ2-7; tentative D call: TRBD1 (5 bases). Germline assignment: CDR1 MDHEN and CDR2 SYDVKM. This CDR3 region has 14 residues. Trimming shortened V by 1 base and J by 5 bases, and 12 bases separated the two germline ends. The CDR3, as DNA: TGTGCCAGCAGTTTATTCTCAGGGTCCCACGAGCAGTACTTC. Translating it yields CASSLFSGSHEQYF.

The chain is built from TRBV6-5 and TRBJ2-7, with TRBD2 matching 8 bases. CDR1 and CDR2 (germline): MNHEY, SVGAGI. The CDR3 spans 14 residues. V shed 7 bases and J 2 bases; nucleotides not matched to a gene: 7. The CDR3 here is CASTTREGTYEQYF. DNA for the CDR3: TGTGCCAGCACGACCCGGGAGGGTACCTACGAGCAGTACTTC.

On this clonotype itself: A much larger clone lies one base from this, so it may be a read error. This sequence joins TRBV12-3 or TRBV12-4 and TRBJ2-1; TRBD2 is a possible D gene (7 bases). The CDR3 is 17 amino acids. The CDR3 DNA reads TGTGCCAGCGGTTTGCAAGGGGGGGGCCGCACCTACAATGAGCAGTTCTTC. Encoded protein: CASGLQGGGRTYNEQFF.

The chain has TRBV5-1 and TRBJ2-5, with TRBD1 identical over 8 bases. After removal of 0 bases from V and 4 bases from J, the junction contained 2 bases not matched to a gene. This CDR3 spans 14 amino acids. The germline CDR1 and CDR2 sequences are SGHRS and YFSETQ. CDR3 coding DNA: TGCGCCAGCAGCTTGGAACAGGGGGGAGAGACCCAGTACTTC. This encodes CASSLEQGGETQYF.

V and J are TRBV7-2 and TRBJ1-2; no definite D call. Germline V gene lookup returns CDR1 SGHTA and CDR2 FQGNSA. Trimming stripped 6 bases from V and 11 bases from J, with 25 bases between. The CDR3 runs to 15 residues. The CDR3 DNA follows: TGTGCCAGCAGTACTGGTATCTGGGCCAACTATGAGTACACCTTC. Translated, it gives CASSTGIWANYEYTF.

Notes on this clonotype: Because the CDR3 is missing its conserved closing phenylalanine or tryptophan, this is likely a read error. The DNA is left out, because the CDR3 cannot be placed on it with certainty; the CDR3 is given as TCRdb lists it. V and J are TRBV9 and TRBJ2-3; the D call in the table, TRBD2, was not verified against the DNA. Germline V gene data show CDR1 as SGDLS and CDR2 as YYNGEE. Ends included, the CDR3 has 13 residues. Here the CDR3 reads CASSLDSNNTPLL.

Concerning this clonotype: The junction differs from germline at one of its ends, possibly a read error. The J gene is TRBJ2-5, the V gene TRBV7-8, with unresolved D. This CDR3 region has 14 residues. Germline CDR1 reads SGHVS; CDR2 reads FQNEAQ. The CDR3 region is CASSERVHQQTQNF. The CDR3 DNA reads as TGTGCCAGCAGTGAGAGAGTCCACCAACAGACCCAGAACTTC.

The CDR3 DNA sequence: TGTGCCAGCAGTGACCGGGCTGGAAACACCATAGTTTTTACTTTC. This translates into CASSDRAGNTIVFTF. The J gene is TRBJ2-6, the V gene TRBV7-2; D gene ambiguous. The CDR3 totals 15 residues. V lost 6 bases to trimming and J lost 19 bases, with 28 bases between them. The germline V gene has CDR1 SGHTA and CDR2 FQGNSA.

CDR3 DNA sequence: TGTGCCAGCAGCATTAGTGGGGGGGAAGAGACCCAGTACTTC. Residues: CASSISGGEETQYF. The chain joins TRBV9 to TRBJ2-5, with 7 nucleotides matching TRBD2. Trimming removed 4 bases from V and 3 bases from J; junction bases left unmatched: 6. The V gene's germline CDR1 is SGDLS and CDR2 YYNGEE. This CDR3 has 14 amino acids.

In this sample, this clonotype turned up once. The chain employs TRBV20-1 and TRBJ1-2; TRBD1 matches 7 bases. There are 11 residues in the CDR3. V gave up 7 bases and J gave up 12 bases; unmatched junction bases: 11. Looked up from germline, CDR1 is DFQATT and CDR2 is SNEGSKA (reference sequence). CDR3 nucleotides: TGCAGTGTTGGAGGGCCACAGGGGCACACCTTC. Translation gives CSVGGPQGHTF.

V usage is TRBV10-1 and J usage is TRBJ2-7; D remains unclear. V dropped 3 bases and J dropped 2 bases, with 5 bases sitting between them. Germline CDR1 and CDR2: WNHNN and SYGVQD (reference sequence). The CDR3 spans 12 residues. The CDR3, as DNA: TGCGCCAGCAGTGACACCCCCTACGAGCAGTACTTC. It yields the protein CASSDTPYEQYF.

V and J are TRBV19 and TRBJ2-5; TRBD1 aligns across 7 bases. V lost 5 bases to trimming and J lost 1 base; unmatched junction nucleotides: 13. This CDR3 spans 17 amino acids. Germline loops: CDR1 LNHDA, CDR2 SQIVND (reference sequence). The CDR3 sequence is CASSLTTGWFVQETQYF. The CDR3 nucleotides are TGTGCCAGTAGTCTCACGACAGGGTGGTTCGTCCAAGAGACCCAGTACTTC.

The gene calls are TRBV7-2 and TRBJ2-5; 9 nucleotides align to TRBD2. Looked up from germline, CDR1 is SGHTA and CDR2 is FQGNSA. The CDR3 covers 12 residues. With V trimmed by 11 bases and J by 0 bases, 1 base remained unmatched. CDR3 DNA: TGTGCCGCGGGGGGGAACCAAGAGACCCAGTACTTC. Translating it yields CAAGGNQETQYF.